The T cell receptor beta chain under discussion was sequenced for a study of blood T cell repertoires in COVID-19. Study-level information: Some COVID-19 samples were acute and others convalescent; all came from the United States, Italy and Spain. T cells, B-cell-depleted T cells, or PBMCs supplied cDNA or gDNA.

As processed by the authors: Estimation of nucleated cell counts relied on the amplification of reference gene primers. Generated by immunoSEQ multiplex PCR, the TCRdb table keeps only in-frame clones and is missing some. That table furnishes V, J and clone size, whereas the DNA furnished D and trimming. In the table there are some 48,000 clones, about 90% of which are singletons. The CDR3 sequence is 17 residues long. V dropped 1 base and J dropped 1; count of bases not matched to a gene: 6. Germline V lookup: CDR1 SEHNR, CDR2 FQNEAQ (reference sequence). This clonotype was sampled from a woman of 80 years or more in a cohort sampled during active or convalescent COVID-19. The V call is TRBV7-9, the J call TRBJ1-1; 10 bases are a match to TRBD1. Sequences were obtained from peripheral blood. The CDR3 bases are TGTGCCAGCAGCTTAGGGGACAGGGGAGGAAGGAACACTGAAGCTTTCTTT. It is translated as CASSLGDRGGRNTEAFF. The variable domain in full, completed from reference TRBV7-9 and TRBJ1-1, reads DTGVSQNPRHKITKRGQNVTFRCDPISEHNRLYWYRQTLGQGPEFLTYFQNEAQLEKSRLLSDRFSAERPKGSFSTLEIQRTEQGDSAMYLCASSLGDRGGRNTEAFFGQGTRLTVV.